This entry lists 10 T cell receptor beta chains sequenced from one sample in a study of T cell responses to AZD1222 COVID-19 vaccine. Clones were sequenced by immunoSEQ multiplex PCR, and TCRdb holds only the in-frame ones, with some missing. Of about 120,000 clones detected, about 90% appear once; the ten largest clones hold 6.5% to 9.5%. The source was peripheral blood, collected on day 0 of AZD1222 vaccination. These receptors all stem from an adult in good health.

This rearrangement joins TRBV5-1 to TRBJ2-3, with D perhaps matching TRBD1 or TRBD2 (5 bases each). The V and J ends lost 4 bases and 6 bases respectively, with 12 bases between them. Per germline, CDR1 SGHRS and CDR2 YFSETQ. The CDR3 has 13 residues. DNA for the CDR3: TGCGCCAGCAGCGTGAGAGGGGCCGATACGCAGTATTTT. Its translation: CASSVRGADTQYF. Full variable domain (rest looked up from reference TRBV5-1 and TRBJ2-3): KAGVTQTPRYLIKTRGQQVTLSCSPISGHRSVSWYQQTPGQGLQFLFEYFSETQRNKGNFPGRFSGRQFSNSRSEMNVSTLELGDSALYLCASSVRGADTQYFGPGTRLTVL.

The CDR3 bases are TGTGCCAGTAGTAAGGACAGGACCCAAGAGACCCAGTACTTC. Translated: CASSKDRTQETQYF. V and J are TRBV19 and TRBJ2-5; 7 bases are a match to TRBD1. Germline V lookup: CDR1 LNHDA, CDR2 SQIVND (reference sequence). Germline trimming cut 4 bases from V and 1 base from J; bases unmatched to any gene: 3. CDR3 length: 14 amino acids.

This clone was counted a single time. The chain uses TRBV19 and TRBJ2-1; D call uncertain. The CDR3 totals 14 residues. V was clipped by 8 bases and J by 5 bases, with 16 bases between them. Looked up from germline, CDR1 is LNHDA and CDR2 is SQIVND (reference sequence). CDR3 sequence (DNA): TGTGCCAGTGGCAGTCACGATTGGGACAATGAGCAGTTCTTC. This translates into CASGSHDWDNEQFF.

The chain employs TRBV15 and TRBJ2-5, with D possibly matching TRBD1 (5 bases). Germline lookup yields CDR1 LNHNV and CDR2 YYDKDF (reference sequence). V was cut by 6 bases and J by 0 bases, with 8 bases left in between. The CDR3 length is 13 residues. The CDR3 reads CATRDTDQETQYF. CDR3 in DNA: TGTGCCACCAGGGACACAGACCAAGAGACCCAGTACTTC.

J is TRBJ1-2 and V is TRBV2, with TRBD1 identical over 7 bases. The J segment lost 4 bases and the V segment lost 5 bases, leaving 10 bases of the junction unmatched. Germline CDR1 is SNHLY and CDR2 is FYNNEI. CDR3 length: 15 amino acids. The CDR3 loop is CASSQLLTGPYGYTF. CDR3 coding DNA: TGTGCCAGCAGTCAACTTCTGACAGGGCCCTATGGCTACACCTTC.

The chain recombines TRBV7-2 with TRBJ2-3; the match to TRBD2 covers 9 bases. V lost 5 bases to trimming and J lost 5 bases; unmatched junction nucleotides: 8. From germline, CDR1 is SGHTA and CDR2 FQGNSA. The CDR3 runs to 15 residues. CDR3 residues: CASSSSGSQLDTQYF. CDR3 DNA sequence: TGTGCCAGCAGCAGTAGCGGGAGTCAATTAGATACGCAGTATTTT.

V gene TRBV21-1 combines with J gene TRBJ2-7; the D call of TRBD2 is as the table states it, not checked on the DNA. TRBV21-1 is designated a pseudogene. The CDR3 length is 15 residues. In DNA, the CDR3 is TGTGCCAGCAGTCCCCCGGGAAAGGGAAACTACGAGCAGTACTTC. This codes for CASSPPGKGNYEQYF.

The CDR3 coding sequence is TGTGCCAGCAGCGGGAATAGGACACACGCGAACACCGGGGAGCTGTTTTTT. This translates into CASSGNRTHANTGELFF. The gene calls are TRBV7-9 and TRBJ2-2; a possible D gene is TRBD1 (5 bases). The CDR3 totals 17 residues. Germline V CDR1 and CDR2: SEHNR, FQNEAQ (reference sequence). Deletions cut 5 bases from V and 0 bases from J, with 16 bases between.

The chain has TRBV9 and TRBJ2-5; no firm D call. This CDR3 has 12 residues. The V and J ends lost 3 bases and 1 base respectively, with 4 bases between them. CDR1 is SGDLS, CDR2 YYNGEE, per germline. The CDR3 loop reads CASSGVQETQYF. The CDR3 DNA reads TGTGCCAGCAGCGGGGTCCAAGAGACCCAGTACTTC.

The V call is TRBV28, the J call TRBJ1-2; 11 bases fit TRBD1. V dropped 6 bases and J dropped 1; count of bases not matched to a gene: 13. Germline CDR1 and CDR2: MDHEN and SYDVKM. The length of the CDR3 is 18 residues. The DNA of the CDR3 is TGTGCCAGCAGGGGGAGAACTGCGGACAGGGGGCGTAACTATGGCTACACCTTC. Protein: CASRGRTADRGRNYGYTF.